This passage covers 28 T cell receptor beta chains from one sample sequenced in a study of cytotoxic CD8 clonotypes in ibrutinib-treated CLL. The method was immunoSEQ multiplex PCR; TCRdb's version includes in-frame clones alone and lacks a portion of them. The sample carries over 200,000 clones, 70% to 75% recorded once. The material sequenced was PBMCs, taken after 12 months of ibrutinib treatment. These TCRs come from a human donor with chronic lymphocytic leukemia.

The V gene is TRBV14, the J gene TRBJ2-3; D unresolved. This CDR3 has 15 amino acids. Per germline, CDR1 SGHDN and CDR2 FVKESK. V shed 1 base and J shed 7 bases, with 15 bases lying between them. In DNA, the CDR3 is TGTGCCAGCAGCCAAGGGGTCCGCCCAGGAAATACGCAGTATTTT. The encoded protein is CASSQGVRPGNTQYF.

Only a few counts were recorded for this clone. The CDR3 DNA reads as TGTGCCAGCGGAGTCGGAGAGACCCAGTACTTC. Its protein is CASGVGETQYF. The chain combines TRBV9 with TRBJ2-5; no clear D. The CDR3 loop spans 11 amino acids. Germline lookup yields CDR1 SGDLS and CDR2 YYNGEE. Trimming cost V 7 bases and J 4 bases, with 8 bases left between them.

The chain combines TRBV28 with TRBJ2-7; D is uncertain. The germline V and J ends were trimmed by 4 bases and 2 bases, with 12 bases remaining between them. The CDR3 spans 14 residues. Germline assignment: CDR1 MDHEN and CDR2 SYDVKM. The CDR3 region has the DNA TGTGCCAGCAGTTCCCCGGGCAGTACCTACGAGCAGTACTTC. Encoded protein: CASSSPGSTYEQYF.

The rearrangement links TRBV9 to TRBJ2-3; 7 positions agree with TRBD2. J was trimmed by 0 bases and V by 4 bases; bases with no gene match: 11. The CDR3 has 17 amino acids. Germline-derived CDR1 and CDR2 are SGDLS and YYNGEE. CDR3 protein: CASSFDPLAPSTDTQYF. The CDR3 nucleotides read TGTGCCAGCAGCTTCGACCCACTAGCGCCTAGCACAGATACGCAGTATTTT.

The V and J genes are TRBV7-7 and TRBJ2-5, with no clear D. The V end lost 5 bases, the J end lost 5 bases, and 12 bases lay between the germline ends. CDR3 size: 13 residues. Germline V gives CDR1 SSHAT, CDR2 FNYEAQ (reference sequence). The CDR3 sequence is CASSLTARETQYF. The DNA of the CDR3 is TGTGCCAGCAGCCTGACCGCGCGGGAGACCCAGTACTTC.

This clone was picked up one time. The V gene is TRBV11-2, the J gene TRBJ2-3; D gene ambiguous. CDR3 size: 12 residues. CDR1 is SGHAT and CDR2 is FQNNGV in the germline V gene. The V end lost 0 bases, the J end lost 7 bases, and 5 bases lay between the germline ends. The CDR3 sequence: CASSLDAYTQYF. The DNA of the CDR3 is TGTGCCAGCAGCTTAGACGCCTATACGCAGTATTTT. The entire variable domain, with the rest obtained from reference TRBV11-2 and TRBJ2-3, is as follows: EAGVAQSPRYKIIEKRQSVAFWCNPISGHATLYWYQQILGQGPKLLIQFQNNGVVDDSQLPKDRFSAERLKGVDSTLKIQPAKLEDSAVYLCASSLDAYTQYFGPGTRLTVL.

This clone was counted between two and nine times. The J gene is TRBJ2-4, the V gene TRBV7-9; D is unclear. The CDR3 length is 15 residues. From germline, CDR1 is SEHNR and CDR2 FQNEAQ (reference sequence). V was trimmed by 0 bases and J by 1 base, leaving 7 bases between them. CDR3 bases: TGTGCCAGCAGCTTAGCGCTCGGGGCCAAAAACATTCAGTACTTC. Encoded protein: CASSLALGAKNIQYF.

Here the CDR3 DNA reads TGTGCCAGCAGCCTGGGACAGGCTTTGAACGAGCAGTACTTC. Its translation is CASSLGQALNEQYF. The chain employs TRBV7-2 and TRBJ2-7; TRBD1 agrees at 8 bases. Per the germline V gene, CDR1 is SGHTA and CDR2 is FQGNSA. This CDR3 comprises 14 residues. Unmatched junction bases numbered 8, after V lost 5 bases and J lost 5 bases. Complete variable domain (other parts from reference TRBV7-2 and TRBJ2-7): GAGVSQSPSNKVTEKGKDVELRCDPISGHTALYWYRQSLGQGLEFLIYFQGNSAPDKSGLPSDRFSAERTGGSVSTLTIQRTQQEDSAVYLCASSLGQALNEQYFGPGTRLTVT.

The V and J genes are TRBV9 and TRBJ1-1; perhaps TRBD1 as D (6 bases). This CDR3 has 14 residues. Trimming took off 1 base at V and 5 bases at J, with 12 bases between the two ends. CDR1 is SGDLS, CDR2 YYNGEE, per germline. CDR3 in DNA: TGTGCCAGCAGCGTAAGGGGGAAGGAGACTGAAGCTTTCTTT. Translated, it gives CASSVRGKETEAFF. Using reference TRBV9 and TRBJ1-1 for the parts outside the CDR3, the full variable domain is DSGVTQTPKHLITATGQRVTLRCSPRSGDLSVYWYQQSLDQGLQFLIQYYNGEERAKGNILERFSAQQFPDLHSELNLSSLELGDSALYFCASSVRGKETEAFFGQGTRLTVV.

The V gene is TRBV28, the J gene TRBJ1-1; no reliable D call. This CDR3 is 14 amino acids long. Germline-derived CDR1 and CDR2 are MDHEN and SYDVKM. Trimming took 6 bases from V and 3 from J, leaving 14 bases between them. In DNA, the CDR3 is TGTGCCAGCAGCACAGAGAGGGAGGACACTGAAGCTTTCTTT. As protein: CASSTEREDTEAFF.

The chain employs TRBV5-1 and TRBJ2-7; the D gene is possibly TRBD1 (6 bases). The CDR3 loop spans 13 amino acids. Germline CDR1 is SGHRS and CDR2 is YFSETQ. V lost 6 bases, J lost 6 bases, and 16 bases lay in between. The CDR3 DNA reads TGCGCCAGCATGCAGGGGTACAAACTCGAGCAGTACTTC. Its protein product is CASMQGYKLEQYF.

This chain uses TRBV28 with TRBJ2-7, with a tentative D call TRBD1 (6 bases). The germline V and J ends were trimmed by 1 base and 11 bases, with 12 bases remaining between them. CDR3 length: 12 residues. Germline CDR1 reads MDHEN; CDR2 reads SYDVKM. CDR3 sequence reads: CASSLFRTAEYF. DNA of the CDR3: TGTGCCAGCAGTTTATTTCGGACAGCCGAGTACTTC.

This clone was picked up a small number of times. The chain employs TRBV28 and TRBJ1-2; no definite D call. The V and J ends lost 6 bases and 5 bases respectively, with 13 bases between them. Germline lookup yields CDR1 MDHEN and CDR2 SYDVKM. The CDR3 runs 13 residues. Here the CDR3 reads CASSQRVEYGYTF. The CDR3 DNA follows: TGTGCCAGCAGCCAAAGGGTAGAATATGGCTACACCTTC.

The chain employs TRBV29-1 and TRBJ2-3; D is uncertain. This CDR3 spans 13 amino acids. Trimming cost V 3 bases and J 0 bases, with 7 bases left between them. Germline values: CDR1 SQVTM, CDR2 ANQGSEA. The CDR3 nucleotides are TGCAGCGTTGACGTCAGGAGCACAGATACGCAGTATTTT. Translating it yields CSVDVRSTDTQYF.

V gene TRBV5-1 combines with J gene TRBJ2-3; 7 bases agree with TRBD2. Germline-derived CDR1 and CDR2 are SGHRS and YFSETQ. The CDR3 sequence is 16 residues long. V dropped 2 bases and J dropped 2; count of bases not matched to a gene: 8. The CDR3 DNA reads TGCGCCAGCAGCTTACGGTCTAGCGGTGCCACAGATACGCAGTATTTT. This codes for CASSLRSSGATDTQYF.

This clone was counted a single time. The chain recombines TRBV6-6 with TRBJ2-1, with 9 nucleotides matching TRBD1. The CDR3 consists of 15 residues. The V and J ends lost 2 bases and 5 bases, in that order; junction bases with no gene match: 4. Germline lookup yields CDR1 MNHNY and CDR2 SVGAGI (reference sequence). CDR3 in DNA: TGTGCCAGCAGTTACCAAGGACAGGGGAACAATGAGCAGTTCTTC. It is translated as CASSYQGQGNNEQFF.

The V gene is TRBV21-1, the J gene TRBJ2-3; no check of the table's D call, TRBD2, against the DNA was made. TRBV21-1 is described as a pseudogene. The CDR3 totals 13 residues. This chain's CDR3 is CASTRLAGDTQYF. The CDR3 nucleotides read TGTGCCAGCACACGACTAGCGGGAGATACGCAGTATTTT.

The chain is built from TRBV6-1 and TRBJ2-5; the D gene could be TRBD1 or TRBD2 (6 bases each). The CDR3 extends over 14 amino acids. Trimming took off 7 bases at V and 5 bases at J, with 17 bases between the two ends. Germline V gene data show CDR1 as MNHNS and CDR2 as SASEGT. The CDR3 region is CASTPPPGAETQYF. The CDR3 nucleotides are TGTGCCAGCACCCCTCCGCCGGGGGCTGAGACCCAGTACTTC.

This clone is a singleton in its sample. The chain is built from TRBV27 and TRBJ2-3, with a weak D call TRBD2 (6 bases). The germline gives CDR1 MNHEY, CDR2 SMNVEV (reference sequence). This CDR3 is 15 amino acids long. V dropped 5 bases and J dropped 4 bases, with 16 bases sitting between them. The CDR3 sequence: CASSLRLVYADTQYF. As DNA, the CDR3 is TGTGCCAGCAGTCTCCGACTAGTATACGCAGATACGCAGTATTTT.

The chain uses TRBV10-3 and TRBJ2-3, with 10 bases fitting TRBD1. The J segment lost 3 bases and the V segment lost 0 bases, leaving 3 bases of the junction unmatched. The CDR3 contains 16 residues. Germline-derived CDR1 and CDR2 are ENHRY and SYGVKD. CDR3 DNA: TGTGCCATCAGTGAGTCAGGGACAGGGGAGACAGATACGCAGTATTTT. Protein: CAISESGTGETDTQYF.

V is TRBV28 and J is TRBJ2-5, with D perhaps TRBD2 (5 bases). CDR3 size: 12 residues. The germline CDR1 and CDR2 sequences are MDHEN and SYDVKM. V lost 6 bases and J lost 5, with 10 bases in between. The CDR3 DNA reads TGTGCCAGCAGCCCTAGCTGGGAGACCCAGTACTTC. This translates into CASSPSWETQYF.

Worth noting for this clone: The same CDR3 is also encoded by other DNA sequences in this sample. V usage is TRBV5-1 and J usage is TRBJ1-5, with 9 positions matching TRBD1. Germline V gives CDR1 SGHRS, CDR2 YFSETQ. The CDR3 is 15 amino acids. Trimming cost V 0 bases and J 4 bases; bases outside gene matches: 2. The CDR3 reads CASSLEGTGNQPQHF. The CDR3 DNA reads TGCGCCAGCAGCTTGGAGGGGACAGGGAATCAGCCCCAGCATTTT.

The rearrangement uses TRBV2 and TRBJ1-2; the D is unclear. The V gene lost 2 bases and the J gene lost 4 bases, with 8 bases spanning the gap. The CDR3 runs 13 residues. Germline CDR1 is SNHLY and CDR2 is FYNNEI. In DNA form, the CDR3 reads TGTGCCAGCAGTGAATCGAAGCCCTATGGCTACACCTTC. Translated: CASSESKPYGYTF.

The CDR3 nucleotides are TGTGCCAGCACCCTGTCGGTAGTCTACGAGCAGTACTTC. Amino acids: CASTLSVVYEQYF. V is TRBV6-6 and J is TRBJ2-7; D gene unclear. V lost 7 bases, J lost 3 bases, and 13 bases lay in between. Per germline, CDR1 MNHNY and CDR2 SVGAGI (reference sequence). CDR3 size: 13 residues.

The V gene is TRBV30, the J gene TRBJ2-5, with 8 bases matching TRBD2. The CDR3 has 15 residues. Germline values: CDR1 GTSNPN, CDR2 SVGIG (reference sequence). After removal of 2 bases from V and 4 bases from J, the junction contained 9 bases not matched to a gene. CDR3 DNA: TGTGCCTGGAGTTTGGGGGCTAGCGGGCGAGAGACCCAGTACTTC. It translates to CAWSLGASGRETQYF.

The V and J genes are TRBV6-1 and TRBJ2-5, with 10 bases identical to TRBD2. This CDR3 comprises 19 residues. V gave up 1 base and J gave up 5 bases; unmatched junction bases: 16. The germline CDR1 and CDR2 sequences are MNHNS and SASEGT. The CDR3 spells CASSEDPAGGPLRGETQYF. CDR3 in DNA: TGTGCCAGCAGTGAAGATCCAGCGGGGGGGCCTCTCCGCGGGGAGACCCAGTACTTC.

This clone was observed a few times. The chain is built from TRBV30 and TRBJ1-5; D is unclear. The CDR3 length is 14 residues. Trimming shortened V by 2 bases and J by 7 bases, and 15 bases separated the two germline ends. Germline assignment: CDR1 GTSNPN and CDR2 SVGIG (reference sequence). CDR3 loop: CAWSSVWGYQPQHF. DNA for the CDR3: TGTGCCTGGAGTTCAGTTTGGGGATACCAGCCCCAGCATTTT.

In this sample, this clone turned up many times. This chain joins TRBV7-9 and TRBJ2-3, with D possibly TRBD1 on 5 matching bases. This CDR3 is built from 17 residues. The V and J ends lost 4 bases and 0 bases respectively, with 17 bases between them. The germline V gene has CDR1 SEHNR and CDR2 FQNEAQ (reference sequence). CDR3 protein: CASSSFATASSTDTQYF. Here the CDR3 DNA reads TGTGCCAGCAGCTCGTTTGCGACAGCATCTAGCACAGATACGCAGTATTTT.